These 18 T cell receptor beta chains were sequenced from one sample in a study of blood T cell repertoires in COVID-19. Sequencing used immunoSEQ multiplex PCR; TCRdb keeps in-frame clones, though not all of them. The sample contains 280,000 or so clones, about nine tenths of which appear only once. The specimen sequenced was peripheral blood. The receptors originated from a woman aged 25 to 39 who had recovered from COVID-19.

This chain connects TRBV27 to TRBJ2-3; 10 bases are a match to TRBD2. Germline trimming cut 5 bases from V and 6 bases from J; bases unmatched to any gene: 8. The CDR3 is made up of 15 amino acids. Germline V gives CDR1 MNHEY, CDR2 SMNVEV (reference sequence). The CDR3 region has the DNA TGTGCCAGCAGTCCATTTAGCGGGGGGTCGGATACGCAGTATTTT. The encoded protein is CASSPFSGGSDTQYF.

The CDR3 DNA is TGTGCCAGCAGCCCCTCCTCCTATAATTCACCCCTCCACTTT. Its translation: CASSPSSYNSPLHF. This rearrangement joins TRBV3-1 (or the pseudogene TRBV3-2) to TRBJ1-6; no definite D call. This CDR3 spans 14 amino acids. The V gene's germline CDR1 is LGHDT and CDR2 YNNKEL (reference sequence). Trimming shortened V by 4 bases and J by 0 bases, and 4 bases separated the two germline ends.

This rearrangement joins TRBV9 to TRBJ1-2; TRBD1 matches 10 bases. Germline CDR1 reads SGDLS; CDR2 reads YYNGEE. CDR3 size: 16 residues. Germline trimming cut 2 bases from V and 0 bases from J; bases unmatched to any gene: 4. CDR3: CASSVATGGPNYGYTF. The CDR3 DNA reads as TGTGCCAGCAGCGTGGCGACAGGGGGCCCTAACTATGGCTACACCTTC.

This chain uses TRBV10-3 with TRBJ2-1; possible D gene TRBD2, 7 bases. The CDR3 runs 14 residues. Trimming stripped 11 bases from V and 6 bases from J, with 20 bases between. CDR1 and CDR2 (germline): ENHRY, SYGVKD. The CDR3 nucleotides read TGTGCCGCCTCCATTGGGGGGGGCCTCAATGAGCAGTTCTTC. Residues: CAASIGGGLNEQFF.

V gene TRBV6-6 combines with J gene TRBJ1-5; D remains ambiguous. V was pared by 4 bases and J by 5 bases, with 12 bases between. CDR1 is MNHNY and CDR2 is SVGAGI in the germline V gene (reference sequence). The CDR3 loop spans 14 amino acids. The CDR3 DNA sequence: TGTGCCAGCAGTTTTACATGGGAGGATCAGCCCCAGCATTTT. Translating gives CASSFTWEDQPQHF.

This clone was seen a single time. The genes are TRBV7-3 and TRBJ1-6; no clear D gene. This CDR3 region has 14 residues. Germline CDR1 SGHTA, CDR2 FQGTGA. Trimming removed 5 bases from V and 5 bases from J, with 10 bases in between. CDR3: CASSAEPHNSPLHF. CDR3 nucleotides: TGTGCCAGCAGCGCAGAACCTCATAATTCACCCCTCCACTTT.

This chain links TRBV4-1 with TRBJ2-7; TRBD2 matches at 9 bases. The V and J ends lost 4 bases and 3 bases, in that order; junction bases with no gene match: 10. The CDR3 covers 16 residues. CDR1 and CDR2 from the germline V gene are MGHRA and YSYEKL. The CDR3 nucleotides read TGCGCCAGCAGCCGATCTGGTAGCGGGGGTTTCTACGAGCAGTACTTC. Amino acid sequence: CASSRSGSGGFYEQYF.

This chain connects TRBV29-1 to TRBJ1-1, with D unresolved. The CDR3 is 13 residues long. CDR1 and CDR2 from the germline V gene are SQVTM and ANQGSEA. Trimming stripped 4 bases from V and 1 base from J, with 10 bases between. This CDR3 reads CSVGWAGNTEAFF. CDR3 nucleotides: TGCAGCGTTGGTTGGGCCGGGAACACTGAAGCTTTCTTT.

The chain combines TRBV28 with TRBJ1-2, with TRBD1 matching 7 bases. With 2 bases clipped from V and 7 bases from J, the junction kept 4 bases outside the gene matches. Germline V lookup: CDR1 MDHEN, CDR2 SYDVKM. The CDR3 has 13 amino acids. In DNA, the CDR3 is TGTGCCAGCAGTTTAGACAGGGTCGGTGGCTACACCTTC. Protein product: CASSLDRVGGYTF.

This CDR3 is CASSMTSSGNTIYF. CDR3 DNA: TGTGCCAGCAGCATGACAAGCTCTGGAAACACCATATATTTT. The chain has TRBV7-9 and TRBJ1-3; D ambiguous. The CDR3 is 14 amino acids. Germline assignment: CDR1 SEHNR and CDR2 FQNEAQ (reference sequence). Trimming removed 5 bases from V and 0 bases from J, with 8 bases in between.

The gene calls are TRBV7-8 and TRBJ1-5; D is undetermined. The germline V gene encodes CDR1 SGHVS and CDR2 FQNEAQ. With 0 bases removed from V and 1 base from J, the gap between germline ends came to 19 bases. There are 19 residues in the CDR3. The CDR3 sequence is CASSLARRGYGISNQPQHF. In DNA form, the CDR3 reads TGTGCCAGCAGCTTAGCCCGGAGAGGGTATGGAATAAGCAATCAGCCCCAGCATTTT.

J is TRBJ1-1 and V is TRBV28; TRBD1 matches 7 bases. Trimming at V came to 7 bases and at J to 1 base, leaving 15 bases not matched to a gene. Germline-derived CDR1 and CDR2 are MDHEN and SYDVKM. CDR3 length: 17 residues. Written as DNA, the CDR3 is TGTGCCAGCATCTACGCGTCAGACGGGACAGAGAACACTGAAGCTTTCTTT. Amino acid sequence: CASIYASDGTENTEAFF.

The rearrangement joins TRBV24-1 to TRBJ2-2; a possible D gene is TRBD1 (6 bases). V was pared by 9 bases and J by 8 bases, with 12 bases between. The CDR3 extends over 12 amino acids. Germline V gene lookup returns CDR1 KGHDR and CDR2 SFDVKD. CDR3 DNA: TGTGCCACCGGATCCAGGGGTGGGGAGCTGTTTTTT. The encoded protein is CATGSRGGELFF.

This clone was seen only once. This chain uses TRBV4-2 with TRBJ2-3, with TRBD2 identical over 7 bases. Trimming at V came to 0 bases and at J to 0 bases, leaving 9 bases not matched to a gene. Germline CDR1 reads LGHNA; CDR2 reads YNFKEQ. The CDR3 is 18 residues long. The CDR3 sequence is CASSQDPPGTTSTDTQYF. Written as DNA, the CDR3 is TGTGCCAGCAGCCAAGATCCTCCCGGGACTACAAGCACAGATACGCAGTATTTT.

This clone is a singleton in its sample. The chain has TRBV11-2 and TRBJ2-5; a possible D gene is TRBD2 (5 bases). The CDR3 extends over 12 amino acids. The V end was cut by 8 bases, the J end by 2 bases, with 9 bases between. Germline CDR1 and CDR2: SGHAT and FQNNGV. In DNA form, the CDR3 reads TGTGCCAGCGGACTCATACAAGAGACCCAGTACTTC. It specifies CASGLIQETQYF. The full variable domain, completed using reference TRBV11-2 and TRBJ2-5, is EAGVAQSPRYKIIEKRQSVAFWCNPISGHATLYWYQQILGQGPKLLIQFQNNGVVDDSQLPKDRFSAERLKGVDSTLKIQPAKLEDSAVYLCASGLIQETQYFGPGTRLLVL.

The genes are TRBV5-1 and TRBJ1-1; possibly TRBD1 for D (5 bases). From germline, CDR1 is SGHRS and CDR2 YFSETQ. V was shortened by 0 bases and J by 0 bases, with 12 bases between the two germline ends. The length of the CDR3 is 16 residues. CDR3: CASSLAGREVNTEAFF. The CDR3 DNA is TGCGCCAGCAGCTTGGCCGGCAGGGAGGTGAACACTGAAGCTTTCTTT. The full variable domain, its missing parts supplied by reference TRBV5-1 and TRBJ1-1, is KAGVTQTPRYLIKTRGQQVTLSCSPISGHRSVSWYQQTPGQGLQFLFEYFSETQRNKGNFPGRFSGRQFSNSRSEMNVSTLELGDSALYLCASSLAGREVNTEAFFGQGTRLTVV.

The rearrangement links TRBV5-1 to TRBJ2-2, with D maybe TRBD1 (6 bases). V lost 4 bases to trimming and J lost 6 bases, with 10 bases between them. CDR3 length equals 13 residues. Germline CDR1 and CDR2: SGHRS and YFSETQ. Written as DNA, the CDR3 is TGCGCCAGCAGCGACAGGCTCGCCGGGGAGCTGTTTTTT. Its protein product is CASSDRLAGELFF.

CDR3 sequence: CASSVEGGSYNEQFF. In DNA form, the CDR3 reads TGTGCCAGCAGCGTAGAGGGCGGGTCATACAATGAGCAGTTCTTC. The rearrangement links TRBV9 to TRBJ2-1; D is possibly TRBD2 (5 bases). Germline CDR1 SGDLS, CDR2 YYNGEE. V was shortened by 0 bases and J by 4 bases, with 11 bases between the two germline ends. The CDR3 totals 15 residues.